A single sample gave rise to the 24 T cell receptor beta chains below, sequenced in a study of T cells after yellow fever vaccination. TCRdb reprocessed the 5' RACE reads with MiXCR, giving one entry per CDR3 protein. The sample lists some 400,000 distinct CDR3 sequences; under 7.5% were seen once. The source material was PBMCs, sampled 5 days after the yellow fever booster vaccination. Source of these receptors: a man aged 30 to 39 who received the YFV17D yellow fever vaccine.

Comments on this clonotype: A single base separates this from a much larger clone, so it may be a read error. V gene TRBV5-1 combines with J gene TRBJ2-1; D remains unclear. The J call may be incorrect, as the DNA end agrees better with TRBJ2-7. Germline V gene data show CDR1 as SGHRS and CDR2 as YFSETQ. The CDR3 loop spans 15 amino acids. This CDR3 reads CASSRARVSYNEQYF. The CDR3 coding sequence is TGCGCCAGCAGTAGAGCGAGAGTCTCCTACAATGAGCAGTACTTC.

This clonotype occurred a few times. Written as DNA, the CDR3 is TGTGCCAGCAGTTCGGTTAGGGGGCGCACCGGGGAGCTGTTTTTT. Protein sequence: CASSSVRGRTGELFF. The V and J genes are TRBV28 and TRBJ2-2; 7 nucleotides match TRBD1. This CDR3 is 15 amino acids long. Germline assignment: CDR1 MDHEN and CDR2 SYDVKM. The V segment lost 4 bases and the J segment 4 bases; nucleotides outside the gene matches: 6.

V usage is TRBV3-1 and J usage is TRBJ1-1, with D hard to call. The germline V gene has CDR1 LGHDT and CDR2 YNNKEL (reference sequence). V lost 1 base and J 4 bases, leaving 10 bases between the germline ends. The CDR3 totals 14 residues. The CDR3 bases are TGTGCCAGCAGCCAAGGAGCGACGATCACTGAAGCTTTCTTT. It encodes CASSQGATITEAFF.

This clonotype showed up just a few times. This chain connects TRBV12-3 or TRBV12-4 to TRBJ1-6; 7 bases map to TRBD1. This CDR3 has 14 amino acids. Losses at the gene ends were 6 bases for V and 9 bases for J; bases not matched to a gene: 8. CDR3 region: CASSLRQGSSPLHF. The CDR3 region has the DNA TGTGCCAGCAGCCTTCGACAGGGTAGTTCACCCCTCCACTTT.

This clonotype was found many times. The chain has TRBV28 and TRBJ1-2, with D possibly TRBD1 on 6 matching bases. This CDR3 has 16 amino acids. The germline CDR1 and CDR2 sequences are MDHEN and SYDVKM. V dropped 2 bases and J dropped 5 bases, with 18 bases sitting between them. In DNA, the CDR3 is TGTGCCAGCAGTTTAAGGGGCGGACAGAGCGGTTATGGCTACACCTTC. The encoded protein is CASSLRGGQSGYGYTF.

Turning to this clonotype: An end of the junction differs from the germline gene, which may be a read error. The chain combines TRBV7-2 with TRBJ2-7; 14 positions match TRBD2. The CDR3 totals 13 residues. CDR1 is SGHTA, CDR2 FQGNSA, per germline. The CDR3 here is CASSSLGLAGETF. CDR3 in DNA: TGTGCCAGCAGCTCCCTGGGACTAGCGGGAGAGACGTTC.

In its sample, this clonotype was seen a few times. V usage is TRBV12-3 or TRBV12-4 and J usage is TRBJ1-4, with D perhaps TRBD1 (5 bases). The V end was cut by 5 bases, the J end by 8 bases, with 9 bases between. This CDR3 contains 12 residues. The CDR3 region is CASSTTAEKLFF. DNA for the CDR3: TGTGCCAGCAGTACGACAGCAGAAAAACTGTTTTTT.

This clonotype was observed a handful of times. V gene TRBV5-4 combines with J gene TRBJ2-5; tentatively, D is TRBD1 (5 bases). The length of the CDR3 is 13 residues. V lost 5 bases and J lost 5, with 13 bases in between. Germline-derived CDR1 and CDR2 are SGHNT and YYREEE (reference sequence). The CDR3 reads CASRLQGGETQYF. CDR3 sequence (DNA): TGTGCCAGCAGACTTCAGGGTGGCGAGACCCAGTACTTC. Full variable domain (outside the CDR3, taken from reference TRBV5-4 and TRBJ2-5): ETGVTQSPTHLIKTRGQQVTLRCSSQSGHNTVSWYQQALGQGPQFIFQYYREEENGRGNFPPRFSGLQFPNYSSELNVNALELDDSALYLCASRLQGGETQYFGPGTRLLVL.

This chain links TRBV12-3 or TRBV12-4 with TRBJ2-5; D may be TRBD1 or TRBD2 (5 bases each). CDR3 size: 14 residues. V gave up 2 bases and J gave up 3 bases, with 10 bases separating them. The CDR3 sequence: CASSLRGREETQYF. DNA of the CDR3: TGTGCCAGCAGTTTACGGGGCAGGGAAGAGACCCAGTACTTC.

There are a few counts of this clonotype. The J gene is TRBJ2-7, the V gene TRBV15, with no clear D. The V and J ends lost 5 bases and 4 bases respectively, with 12 bases between them. Per the germline V gene, CDR1 is LNHNV and CDR2 is YYDKDF (reference sequence). The CDR3 contains 13 residues. The chain's CDR3 is CATSDYLRYEQYF. In DNA, the CDR3 is TGTGCCACCAGCGATTATCTTAGGTACGAGCAGTACTTC.

This clonotype was detected only a few times. The chain couples TRBV20-1 to TRBJ1-2; D possibly corresponds to TRBD1 (5 bases). Germline values: CDR1 DFQATT, CDR2 SNEGSKA (reference sequence). The CDR3 consists of 16 residues. Trimming took 2 bases from V and 0 from J, leaving 16 bases between them. CDR3 in amino acids: CSARSPAGLTNYGYTF. The DNA for the CDR3 is TGCAGTGCTAGAAGTCCAGCAGGGTTAACTAACTATGGCTACACCTTC.

This clonotype was counted at least ten times. The chain is built from TRBV10-3 and TRBJ1-2; D possibly corresponds to TRBD1 (5 bases). This CDR3 is built from 13 residues. Trimming took 2 bases from V and 4 from J, leaving 8 bases between them. The germline V gene encodes CDR1 ENHRY and CDR2 SYGVKD. The CDR3 protein is CAISESDSYGYTF. DNA of the CDR3: TGTGCCATCAGTGAGAGCGACAGCTATGGCTACACCTTC.

This clonotype appeared many times. The V call is TRBV19, the J call TRBJ1-5; D is unresolved. This CDR3 region has 14 residues. Germline CDR1 LNHDA, CDR2 SQIVND (reference sequence). V dropped 5 bases and J dropped 2 bases, with 10 bases sitting between them. The CDR3 loop is CASSWEDGNQPQHF. CDR3 sequence (DNA): TGTGCCAGTAGTTGGGAAGATGGCAATCAGCCCCAGCATTTT.

This clonotype was found a few times. The chain recombines TRBV5-1 with TRBJ2-5; 9 nucleotides align to TRBD1. Germline values: CDR1 SGHRS, CDR2 YFSETQ. V lost 3 bases to trimming and J lost 4 bases; unmatched junction nucleotides: 4. The CDR3 runs to 14 residues. This chain's CDR3 is CASSWTGDLETQYF. DNA for the CDR3: TGCGCCAGCAGCTGGACAGGGGATTTAGAGACCCAGTACTTC.

V gene TRBV5-4 combines with J gene TRBJ1-3; 8 nucleotides agree with TRBD1. Germline V gives CDR1 SGHNT, CDR2 YYREEE (reference sequence). The CDR3 has 16 residues. With V trimmed by 3 bases and J by 4 bases, 9 bases remained unmatched. The CDR3 region has the DNA TGTGCCAGCAGCTCGGGACAGGTGGTTCAAGGAAACACCATATATTTT. This codes for CASSSGQVVQGNTIYF. The full variable domain, completed using reference TRBV5-4 and TRBJ1-3, is ETGVTQSPTHLIKTRGQQVTLRCSSQSGHNTVSWYQQALGQGPQFIFQYYREEENGRGNFPPRFSGLQFPNYSSELNVNALELDDSALYLCASSSGQVVQGNTIYFGEGSWLTVV.

The sample holds one count of this clonotype. This may stem from a read error, because a much larger clone lies one nucleotide away. The chain recombines TRBV14 with TRBJ2-2; D unclear. The CDR3 covers 13 residues. V shed 7 bases and J shed 2 bases, with 8 bases lying between them. In germline, CDR1 is SGHDN, CDR2 FVKESK. The CDR3 reads CASIPYNTGELFF. In DNA form, the CDR3 reads TGTGCCAGCATCCCATATAACACCGGGGAGCTGTTTTTT.

This clonotype appeared a few times. This chain links TRBV28 with TRBJ1-5, with no clear D. Germline V gene sequence: CDR1 MDHEN, CDR2 SYDVKM. Deletions cut 7 bases from V and 0 bases from J, with 7 bases between. This CDR3 is 13 amino acids long. CDR3 in amino acids: CASMESSNQPQHF. CDR3 nucleotides: TGTGCCAGCATGGAGTCTAGCAATCAGCCCCAGCATTTT.

This clonotype has ten or more counts. The chain recombines TRBV18 with TRBJ2-1; tentatively, D is TRBD2 (5 bases). The CDR3 extends over 16 amino acids. From germline, CDR1 is KGHSH and CDR2 LQKENI. Trimming cost V 0 bases and J 1 base, with 10 bases left between them. The CDR3 bases are TGTGCCAGCTCACCACCGGGCAGCGGTTCCTACAATGAGCAGTTCTTC. It translates to CASSPPGSGSYNEQFF.

The chain uses TRBV20-1 and TRBJ2-3, with TRBD2 as a possible D gene (6 bases). Germline V gene sequence: CDR1 DFQATT, CDR2 SNEGSKA (reference sequence). V shed 6 bases and J shed 1 base, with 14 bases lying between them. The CDR3 extends over 14 amino acids. CDR3 region: CSALGQRGTDTQYF. As DNA, the CDR3 is TGCAGTGCCCTGGGCCAGCGGGGCACAGATACGCAGTATTTT.

In its sample, this clonotype was seen many times. CDR3 loop: CAISESIIEQFF. CDR3 DNA sequence: TGTGCCATCAGTGAGTCGATTATTGAGCAGTTCTTC. The V and J genes are TRBV10-3 and TRBJ2-1; no clear D gene. Germline lookup yields CDR1 ENHRY and CDR2 SYGVKD. The CDR3 loop spans 12 amino acids. The V and J ends lost 0 bases and 9 bases respectively, with 6 bases between them.

This rearrangement joins TRBV6-5 to TRBJ2-7; possibly TRBD2 for D (5 bases). This CDR3 has 15 amino acids. Germline loops: CDR1 MNHEY, CDR2 SVGAGI. The V end was cut by 2 bases, the J end by 4 bases, with 15 bases between. CDR3 loop: CASSYQSHGGYEQYF. The DNA of the CDR3 is TGTGCCAGCAGTTACCAGTCACATGGCGGGTACGAGCAGTACTTC.

This chain joins TRBV4-2 and TRBJ1-2; D is unresolved. The V end was cut by 0 bases, the J end by 0 bases, with 11 bases between. The CDR3 is 16 residues long. CDR1 LGHNA and CDR2 YNFKEQ come from the germline V gene. This chain's CDR3 is CASSQDRLAANYGYTF. The CDR3 region has the DNA TGTGCCAGCAGCCAAGATCGCCTAGCAGCTAACTATGGCTACACCTTC.

This clonotype showed up just a few times. The chain is built from TRBV6-6 and TRBJ1-4; D remains unclear. The germline CDR1 and CDR2 sequences are MNHNY and SVGAGI (reference sequence). The CDR3 has 13 amino acids. Trimming shortened V by 7 bases and J by 7 bases, and 13 bases separated the two germline ends. CDR3 DNA: TGTGCCAGCACTGACCCCGGAGGTGAAAAACTGTTTTTT. This gives the protein CASTDPGGEKLFF.

The chain couples TRBV6-1 to TRBJ1-1, with D tentatively TRBD1 (6 bases). This CDR3 is 15 amino acids long. Germline loops: CDR1 MNHNS, CDR2 SASEGT. Between the trimmed V and J ends, which lost 8 bases and 7 bases, there was a span of 23 bases. CDR3 nucleotides: TGTGCCAGCGACAGGACAACGGGACACCCTGATGAAGCTTTCTTT. Its translation: CASDRTTGHPDEAFF.